Presented here are 8 T cell receptor beta chains from one specimen sequenced in a study of blood T cell repertoires in COVID-19. Clones were read by immunoSEQ multiplex PCR, and TCRdb kept only the in-frame ones, dropping some. This table has 150,000 to 200,000 clones, roughly 88% appearing once. Sequenced sample: PBMCs or T cells enriched from blood (not recorded which). All receptors come from a woman between 18 and 30 years old who had recovered from COVID-19.

V usage is TRBV27 and J usage is TRBJ2-1, with 8 bases fitting TRBD2. V lost 3 bases and J lost 6; bases outside the gene matches: 7. This CDR3 spans 15 amino acids. Germline V gives CDR1 MNHEY, CDR2 SMNVEV (reference sequence). This CDR3 is CASSFLTGGLNEQFF. The CDR3 bases are TGTGCCAGCAGTTTTTTGACGGGGGGGCTCAATGAGCAGTTCTTC.

Only one count was recorded for this clone. The chain has TRBV19 and TRBJ1-2; 9 bases align to TRBD1. Germline V lookup: CDR1 LNHDA, CDR2 SQIVND (reference sequence). The CDR3 totals 17 residues. V lost 6 bases and J lost 0; bases outside the gene matches: 11. The chain's CDR3 is CASRVRDRVGANYGYTF. CDR3 coding DNA: TGTGCCAGTAGGGTCCGGGACAGGGTGGGAGCTAACTATGGCTACACCTTC.

The chain carries TRBV7-9 and TRBJ1-2, with D uncertain. The CDR3 runs 13 residues. V was pared by 6 bases and J by 4 bases, with 12 bases between. CDR1 SEHNR and CDR2 FQNEAQ come from the germline V gene (reference sequence). The CDR3 region is CASRGDGIYGYTF. The CDR3, as DNA: TGTGCCAGCAGAGGAGACGGAATCTATGGCTACACCTTC.

This chain connects TRBV9 to TRBJ2-5; 8 bases map to TRBD2. The CDR3 covers 16 residues. After removal of 0 bases from V and 0 bases from J, the junction contained 4 bases not matched to a gene. The germline V gene has CDR1 SGDLS and CDR2 YYNGEE. CDR3 sequence: CASSVGVAGYQETQYF. CDR3 DNA sequence: TGTGCCAGCAGCGTAGGGGTAGCGGGGTACCAAGAGACCCAGTACTTC.

J is TRBJ2-7 and V is TRBV10-3; a weak D match, TRBD1 (6 bases). This CDR3 region has 15 residues. The germline V gene has CDR1 ENHRY and CDR2 SYGVKD. V lost 2 bases and J 5 bases, leaving 16 bases between the germline ends. Here the CDR3 reads CAISEPAGAHHEQYF. In DNA form, the CDR3 reads TGTGCCATCAGTGAGCCGGCAGGGGCGCACCACGAGCAGTACTTC.

The chain is built from TRBV10-2 and TRBJ2-5; 11 bases match TRBD1. Germline V gene data show CDR1 as WSHSY and CDR2 as SAAADI. Trimming cost V 7 bases and J 7 bases; bases outside gene matches: 8. The CDR3 loop spans 14 amino acids. CDR3 DNA: TGCGCCAGCACCCTGGGACAGGGGGAAGGGACCCAGTACTTC. It codes for CASTLGQGEGTQYF.

A word on this clone: The junction departs from germline at one end; a sequencing error may be responsible. The chain has TRBV7-7 and TRBJ1-5; 7 bases are shared with TRBD1. Germline assignment: CDR1 SSHAT and CDR2 FNYEAQ (reference sequence). The CDR3 length is 16 residues. CDR3 DNA: TGTGCTAGCAGTCATGACAGGGAGATTTCCAATCAGCCCCAGCATTTT. Translation: CASSHDREISNQPQHF. The variable domain in full, completed from reference TRBV7-7 and TRBJ1-5, reads GAGVSQSPRYKVTKRGQDVTLRCDPISSHATLYWYQQALGQGPEFLTYFNYEAQPDKSGLPSDRFSAERPEGSISTLTIQRTEQRDSAMYRCASSHDREISNQPQHFGDGTRLSIL.

This clone was seen a handful of times. This sequence joins TRBV7-6 and TRBJ1-2, with 7 bases matching TRBD1. CDR1 SGHVS and CDR2 FNYEAQ come from the germline V gene. This CDR3 spans 14 amino acids. V gave up 1 base and J gave up 4 bases; unmatched junction bases: 3. In nucleotides, the CDR3 is TGTGCCAGCAGCTTAGACAGGGGTGGCTATGGCTACACCTTC. Protein sequence: CASSLDRGGYGYTF.